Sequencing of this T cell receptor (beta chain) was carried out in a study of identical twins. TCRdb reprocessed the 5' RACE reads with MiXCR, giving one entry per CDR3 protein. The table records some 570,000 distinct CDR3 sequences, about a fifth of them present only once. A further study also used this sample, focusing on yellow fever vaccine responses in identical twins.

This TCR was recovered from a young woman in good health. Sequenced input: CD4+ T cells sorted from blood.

In nucleotides, the CDR3 is TGCAGTCCCCGGGGTGGTATGAATACGCAGTATTTT. Translated, it gives CSPRGGMNTQYF. This sequence joins TRBV20-1 and TRBJ2-3; D possibly corresponds to TRBD2 (5 bases). From germline, CDR1 is DFQATT and CDR2 SNEGSKA (reference sequence). V lost 8 bases, J lost 7 bases, and 16 bases lay in between. CDR3 size: 12 residues.